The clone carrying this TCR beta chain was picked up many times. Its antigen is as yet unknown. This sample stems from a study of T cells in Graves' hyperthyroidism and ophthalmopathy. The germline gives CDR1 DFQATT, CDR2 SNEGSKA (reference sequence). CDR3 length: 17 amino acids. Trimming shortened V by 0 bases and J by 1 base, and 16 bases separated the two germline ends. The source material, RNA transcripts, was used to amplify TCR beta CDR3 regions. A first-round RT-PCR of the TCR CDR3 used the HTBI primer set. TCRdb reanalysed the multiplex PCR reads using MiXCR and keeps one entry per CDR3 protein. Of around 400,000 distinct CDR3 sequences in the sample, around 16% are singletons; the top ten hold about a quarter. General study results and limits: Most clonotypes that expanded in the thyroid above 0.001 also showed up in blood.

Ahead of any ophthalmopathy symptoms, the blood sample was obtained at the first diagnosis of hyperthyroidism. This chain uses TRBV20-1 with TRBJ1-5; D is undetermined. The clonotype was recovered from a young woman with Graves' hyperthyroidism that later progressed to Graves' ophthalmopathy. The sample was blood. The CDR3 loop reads CSARDPLRALSNQPQHF. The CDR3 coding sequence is TGCAGTGCTAGAGATCCCCTCCGCGCCCTGAGCAATCAGCCCCAGCATTTT.